One and the same sample provided the 5 T cell receptor beta chains below, sequenced in a study of T cell repertoires in cytomegalovirus infection. TCRdb redid the calling of the reads with MiXCR, one entry per CDR3 protein. Among hundreds of thousands of distinct CDR3 sequences listed, roughly 30% were seen once. Antigens for these TCRs are unknown. The starting material was cultured PBMCs, obtained from culture after CMV antigen stimulation. The receptors originated from a human donor in good health (CMV status not recorded). Some clones in this sample may be carry-over from other donors' samples.

The J gene is TRBJ2-1, the V gene TRBV6-1; no clear D gene. The germline V gene has CDR1 MNHNS and CDR2 SASEGT. V lost 6 bases and J 7 bases, leaving 10 bases between the germline ends. This CDR3 has 12 residues. CDR3 amino acids: CASSPNGNEQFF. CDR3 coding DNA: TGTGCCAGCAGCCCCAACGGGAATGAGCAGTTCTTC.

This clonotype was picked up one time. The gene calls are TRBV7-4 and TRBJ1-2, with 8 bases that match TRBD1. V lost 5 bases and J lost 6; bases outside the gene matches: 8. This CDR3 spans 14 amino acids. Germline loops: CDR1 SGHVT, CDR2 SQSDAQ. The CDR3 bases are TGTGCCAGCAGCCCCACTTCGACAGGGGATGGCTACACCTTC. Translating gives CASSPTSTGDGYTF.

V usage is TRBV2 and J usage is TRBJ1-1; possibly TRBD1 for D (5 bases). CDR1 SNHLY and CDR2 FYNNEI come from the germline V gene. The CDR3 contains 11 residues. V was cut by 2 bases and J by 9 bases, with 7 bases left in between. The CDR3 region is CASSERGQAFF. DNA for the CDR3: TGTGCCAGCAGTGAACGGGGACAAGCTTTCTTT.

The J gene is TRBJ2-3, the V gene TRBV20-1; 9 nucleotides line up with TRBD2. The CDR3 has 14 amino acids. V gave up 5 bases and J gave up 5 bases; unmatched junction bases: 8. Germline CDR1 and CDR2: DFQATT and SNEGSKA (reference sequence). The DNA for the CDR3 is TGCAGTGCTGGCCGGACTAGCGTAAGAGATACGCAGTATTTT. Translated: CSAGRTSVRDTQYF.

The chain couples TRBV12-3 or TRBV12-4 to TRBJ2-1; D unclear. CDR3 length: 13 amino acids. The germline V and J ends were trimmed by 7 bases and 6 bases, with 13 bases remaining between them. The CDR3 DNA reads as TGTGCCAGCACCAAGACTCCTTCCAATGAGCAGTTCTTC. It translates to CASTKTPSNEQFF.